What follows are 5 T cell receptor beta chains derived from one specimen sequenced in a study of graft-versus-host responses after intestinal transplantation. Repertoires were generated with immunoSEQ multiplex PCR, while TCRdb's copy carries only in-frame clones and drops some. The repertoire includes about 120,000 clones, approximately 90% of them detected once, and over 0.15% sits in the top ten. Their antigens are not known. This material consisted of unstimulated CD4+ T cells sorted from spleen or lymph node cells, taken before intestinal transplant. Every receptor here comes from a human donor who received an intestinal transplant.

The chain links TRBV5-6 to TRBJ1-2; 8 bases match TRBD1. Germline trimming cut 2 bases from V and 5 bases from J; bases unmatched to any gene: 20. Germline V lookup: CDR1 SGHDT, CDR2 YYEEEE. The CDR3 sequence is 19 residues long. CDR3 sequence: CASSFRAVGWDRLSYGYTF. Here the CDR3 DNA reads TGTGCCAGCAGCTTTAGAGCTGTCGGGTGGGACAGGTTGTCGTATGGCTACACCTTC.

This clone was counted once. The chain carries TRBV2 and TRBJ2-3, with D unclear. V was cut by 6 bases and J by 2 bases, with 12 bases left in between. This CDR3 region has 14 residues. CDR1 SNHLY and CDR2 FYNNEI come from the germline V gene. The CDR3 sequence: CASRSDRHTDTQYF. CDR3 DNA sequence: TGTGCCAGCAGGTCCGATCGACACACAGATACGCAGTATTTT.

In the case of this clone: The sample contains more than one DNA sequence encoding this CDR3. The rearrangement joins TRBV30 to TRBJ1-3; a weak D match, TRBD1 (5 bases). CDR1 is GTSNPN, CDR2 SVGIG, per germline (reference sequence). V lost 3 bases to trimming and J lost 2 bases, with 8 bases between them. CDR3 length equals 13 residues. This CDR3 is CAWRRGPGNTIYF. CDR3 bases: TGTGCCTGGAGAAGGGGTCCTGGAAACACCATATATTTT.

The V gene is TRBV7-2, the J gene TRBJ2-7; TRBD2 might be the D (5 bases). Trimming removed 4 bases at V and 2 bases at J, with 15 bases between. The length of the CDR3 is 15 residues. The germline V gene encodes CDR1 SGHTA and CDR2 FQGNSA. The CDR3 DNA follows: TGTGCCAGCAGCTACCTTAGCGTAGTCCCCTACGAGCAGTACTTC. Translation: CASSYLSVVPYEQYF.

V is TRBV2 and J is TRBJ2-7; tentative D call: TRBD2 (6 bases). Trimming cost V 4 bases and J 2 bases, with 9 bases left between them. This CDR3 is built from 13 residues. Germline loops: CDR1 SNHLY, CDR2 FYNNEI. CDR3 DNA sequence: TGTGCCAGCAGTGGGGTAGCGGCCTACGAGCAGTACTTC. Protein: CASSGVAAYEQYF.